This T cell receptor beta chain came from a study of T cell repertoires in cytomegalovirus infection. Overall study context: From public TCR beta signatures came an indication of both CMV infection and matching HLA type. Whole-study results and caveats: Using cumulative public TCR beta family frequency, the authors identified those who carried CMV together with the relevant HLA. Clonotypes of TCR beta that were HLA-C-restricted and CMV-specific dominated the ex vivo response.

Note on this clonotype: Its specificity is not known.

TCRdb itself ran the reads through MiXCR, one entry per CDR3 protein. The repertoire holds some 110,000 distinct CDR3 sequences, with roughly 32% as singletons. This specimen consisted of CD8+ T cells from cultured PBMCs, obtained from culture after CMV antigen stimulation. This sequence originates from a human donor in good health (CMV status not recorded). Some clones in this sample may be carry-over from other donors' samples.

The CDR3 loop reads CSARSGIWDNQPQHF. The CDR3 coding sequence is TGCAGTGCTAGATCCGGAATTTGGGACAATCAGCCCCAGCATTTT. The gene calls are TRBV20-1 and TRBJ1-5; unclear D gene. Trimming shortened V by 2 bases and J by 3 bases, and 14 bases separated the two germline ends. The CDR3 sequence is 15 residues long. Germline V gene lookup returns CDR1 DFQATT and CDR2 SNEGSKA (reference sequence).